This T cell receptor beta chain was recorded in a study of blood T cells in healthy people across ages. Study results and limitations: With age, beta diversity per million T cells declined roughly linearly, significantly by approximately 40.

The ends were cut back, 0 bases at V and 0 bases at J, with 8 bases in the middle. The CDR3 spans 15 residues. Looked up from germline, CDR1 is SGHNT and CDR2 is YYREEE (reference sequence). Combining a sample-barcoded 5' primer with a J-beta primer mix, a second PCR ran for 7 to 11 cycles. TCRdb reprocessed the 5' RACE reads via MiXCR and lists one record per CDR3 protein. The data show roughly 1,100,000 distinct CDR3 sequences, under 30% seen once. This clonotype was seen at least ten times. Antigen: not known. The same sample was also studied in work on T cells of mothers and their children.

This TCR came from a girl aged 2 to 9 in good health. The genes are TRBV5-4 and TRBJ2-3; possible D gene TRBD1, 5 bases. The sample taken for sequencing was blood. The CDR3 region is CASSLAGPSTDTQYF. The CDR3 coding sequence is TGTGCCAGCAGCTTGGCAGGGCCAAGCACAGATACGCAGTATTTT.